The clone carrying this T cell receptor beta chain was observed many times. The data are from a study of T cells in Graves' hyperthyroidism and ophthalmopathy. Study-level information: Prior to any treatment, at the point of initial diagnosis, peripheral blood was collected.

It was RNA transcripts that yielded the amplified TCR beta CDR3 regions. First-round RT-PCR targeting the TCR CDR3 was performed with the HTBI primer set. TCRdb analysed the multiplex PCR reads with MiXCR anew, one entry per CDR3 protein. The table lists 250,000 or so distinct CDR3 sequences, 16% of them singletons. From germline, CDR1 is MNHEY and CDR2 SVGEGT. The CDR3 has 15 residues. J was trimmed by 0 bases and V by 2 bases; bases with no gene match: 3. Every diagnosis used clinical symptoms, serum thyroxine and TRAb, thyroid ultrasound and orbital computed tomography. Fresh peripheral blood, around 9.2 ml of it, supplied the PBMCs.

This receptor was identified in a woman aged 18-29 years with Graves' ophthalmopathy. The V call is TRBV6-2 or TRBV6-3, the J call TRBJ2-7; 8 bases align to TRBD2. Material for sequencing was blood. The chain's CDR3 is CASSYEAGASYEQYF. CDR3 DNA sequence: TGTGCCAGCAGTTACGAAGCGGGAGCCTCCTACGAGCAGTACTTC.